The TCR beta chain under discussion was sequenced for a study of blood T cells in healthy people across ages. Overall study results and limits: One million T cells yielded diversity estimates that were considered underestimates.

Individuals who donated were healthy Caucasians from Russia aged about 6 to 100. This clonotype was seen just once. The antigen is undetermined. Sample-barcoded 5' priming and a J-beta primer mix drove a second PCR of about 6 to 11 cycles. TCRdb reprocessed the 5' RACE reads with MiXCR, giving one entry per CDR3 protein. The repertoire consists of about 1.5 million distinct CDR3 sequences, with approximately 39% occurring once and the leading ten covering under 5%. Sample: blood. This receptor was taken from a woman aged 18-29 years in good health.

CDR3 in DNA: TGTGCCAGCAGTGAGATAGCGGGAGGAAGCAATGAGCAGTTCTTC. It yields the protein CASSEIAGGSNEQFF. This chain uses TRBV6-4 with TRBJ2-1; TRBD2 matches 10 bases. This CDR3 contains 15 residues. Germline V gene lookup returns CDR1 MRHNA and CDR2 SNTAGT. V shed 3 bases, J shed 6 bases, and the junction held 5 bases outside the gene matches.